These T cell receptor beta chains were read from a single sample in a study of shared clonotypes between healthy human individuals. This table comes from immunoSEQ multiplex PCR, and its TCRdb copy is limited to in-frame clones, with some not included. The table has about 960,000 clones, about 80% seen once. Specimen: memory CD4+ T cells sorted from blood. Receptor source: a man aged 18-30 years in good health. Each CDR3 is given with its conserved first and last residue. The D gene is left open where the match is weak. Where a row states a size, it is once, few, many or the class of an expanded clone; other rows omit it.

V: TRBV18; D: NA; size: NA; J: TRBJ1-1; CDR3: CASFPGLRDTEAFF; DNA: TGTGCCAGCTTCCCGGGCCTCAGGGATACTGAAGCTTTCTTT
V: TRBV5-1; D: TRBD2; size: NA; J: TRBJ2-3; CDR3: CASSLMLAGVTDTQYF; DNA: TGCGCCAGCAGCTTGATGTTAGCGGGGGTCACAGATACGCAGTATTTT
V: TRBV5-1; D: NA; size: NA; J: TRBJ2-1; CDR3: CASSFVGDEQFF; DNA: TGCGCCAGCAGCTTCGTGGGGGATGAGCAGTTCTTC
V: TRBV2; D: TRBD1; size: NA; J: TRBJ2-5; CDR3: CASSRSFSGTGILETQYF; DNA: TGTGCCAGCAGTCGCTCCTTCTCCGGGACAGGGATTTTGGAGACCCAGTACTTC
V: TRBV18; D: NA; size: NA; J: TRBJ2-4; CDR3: CASSPRGEAQYF; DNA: TGTGCCAGCTCCCCCAGGGGCGAGGCTCAGTACTTC
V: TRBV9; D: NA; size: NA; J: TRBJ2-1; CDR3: CASSVDHGWGTYNEQFF; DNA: TGTGCCAGCAGCGTAGACCATGGCTGGGGGACCTACAATGAGCAGTTCTTC
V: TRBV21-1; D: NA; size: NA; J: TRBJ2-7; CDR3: CASSTHRDFGFTYEQYF; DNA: TGTGCCAGCAGCACTCACCGGGACTTCGGTTTCACCTACGAGCAGTACTTC
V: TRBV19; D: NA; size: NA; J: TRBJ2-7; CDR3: CASRADTASYEQYF; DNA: TGTGCCAGTCGGGCGGACACGGCGTCCTACGAGCAGTACTTC
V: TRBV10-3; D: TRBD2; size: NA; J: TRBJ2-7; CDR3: CAISQLAGAYEQYF; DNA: TGTGCCATCAGCCAACTAGCGGGAGCCTACGAGCAGTACTTC
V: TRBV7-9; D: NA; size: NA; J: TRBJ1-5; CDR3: CASSLGRASNQPQHF; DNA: TGTGCCAGCAGCTTGGGACGGGCTAGCAATCAGCCCCAGCATTTT
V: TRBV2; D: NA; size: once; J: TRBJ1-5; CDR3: CASSYEGLSNQPQHF; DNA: TGTGCCAGCAGTTACGAAGGGCTTAGCAATCAGCCCCAGCATTTT
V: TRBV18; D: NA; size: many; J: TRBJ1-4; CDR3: CASSPARLNEKLFF; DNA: TGTGCCAGCTCACCAGCCCGACTAAATGAAAAACTGTTTTTT
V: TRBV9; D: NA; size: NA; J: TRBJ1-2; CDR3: CASSVGTALGLYGYTF; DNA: TGTGCCAGCAGCGTAGGCACAGCCCTCGGGCTCTATGGCTACACCTTC
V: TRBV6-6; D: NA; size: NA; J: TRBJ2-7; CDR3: CASSYYGTNYEQYF; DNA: TGTGCCAGCAGTTACTACGGGACGAACTACGAGCAGTACTTC
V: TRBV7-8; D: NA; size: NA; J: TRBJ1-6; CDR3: CASSSYTSPLYNSPLHF; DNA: TGTGCCAGCAGCTCCTACACAAGCCCCCTCTATAATTCACCCCTCCACTTT
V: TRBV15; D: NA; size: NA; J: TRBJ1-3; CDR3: CATSSPQGQRGNTIYF; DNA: TGTGCCACCAGCAGTCCACAGGGACAACGTGGAAACACCATATATTTT
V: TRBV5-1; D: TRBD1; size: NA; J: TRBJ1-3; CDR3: CASSLGGRGTGNTIYF; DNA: TGCGCCAGCAGCTTGGGCGGCAGGGGGACTGGAAACACCATATATTTT
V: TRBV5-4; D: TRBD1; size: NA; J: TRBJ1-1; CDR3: CASSSTGTGKNTEAFF; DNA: TGTGCCAGCAGCTCTACCGGGACAGGGAAGAACACTGAAGCTTTCTTT
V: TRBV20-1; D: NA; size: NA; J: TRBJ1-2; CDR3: CSATTNGYTF; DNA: TGCAGTGCTACTACAAATGGCTACACCTTC
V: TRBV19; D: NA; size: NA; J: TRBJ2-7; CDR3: CASSMGGLVGSYEQYF; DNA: TGTGCCAGTAGTATGGGGGGGCTCGTGGGATCCTACGAGCAGTACTTC
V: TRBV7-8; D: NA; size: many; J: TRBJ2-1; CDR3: CASSLESGSGQFF; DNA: TGTGCCAGCAGCTTGGAATCGGGATCGGGGCAGTTCTTC
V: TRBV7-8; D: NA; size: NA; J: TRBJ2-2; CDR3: CASSLRPPGANTGELFF; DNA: TGTGCCAGCAGCTTAAGGCCCCCCGGGGCGAACACCGGGGAGCTGTTTTTT
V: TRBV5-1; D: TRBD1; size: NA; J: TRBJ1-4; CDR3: CASRLQGSGTNEKLFF; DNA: TGCGCCAGCCGATTACAGGGGTCGGGGACTAATGAAAAACTGTTTTTT
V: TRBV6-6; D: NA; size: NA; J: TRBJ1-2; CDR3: CASRQDLNYGYTF; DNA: TGTGCCAGCAGGCAGGACCTTAACTATGGCTACACCTTC
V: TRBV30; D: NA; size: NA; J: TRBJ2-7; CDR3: CAWKQNYEQYF; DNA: TGTGCCTGGAAACAGAACTACGAGCAGTACTTC
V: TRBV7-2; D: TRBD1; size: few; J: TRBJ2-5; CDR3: CASSRDRYQETQYF; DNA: TGTGCCAGCAGCCGGGACAGATATCAAGAGACCCAGTACTTC
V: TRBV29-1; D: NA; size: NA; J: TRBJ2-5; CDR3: CSVALTGKAQYF; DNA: TGCAGCGTTGCCTTAACAGGGAAGGCCCAGTACTTC
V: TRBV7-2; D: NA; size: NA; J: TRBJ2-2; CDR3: CASSLATNTGELFF; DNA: TGTGCCAGCAGCTTAGCGACCAACACCGGGGAGCTGTTTTTT
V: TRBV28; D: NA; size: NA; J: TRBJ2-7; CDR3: CASSWEYEQYF; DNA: TGTGCCAGCAGTTGGGAGTATGAGCAGTACTTC
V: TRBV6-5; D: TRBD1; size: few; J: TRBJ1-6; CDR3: CASSKRDSKNSPLHF; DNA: TGTGCCAGCAGCAAAAGGGACAGTAAGAATTCACCCCTCCACTTT
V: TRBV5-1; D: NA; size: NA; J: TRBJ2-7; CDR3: CASSTAYEQYF; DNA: TGCGCCAGCAGCACCGCCTACGAGCAGTACTTC
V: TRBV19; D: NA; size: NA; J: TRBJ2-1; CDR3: CASSIGVQGKSSYNEQFF; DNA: TGTGCCAGTAGTATAGGAGTACAGGGAAAGAGCTCCTACAATGAGCAGTTCTTC
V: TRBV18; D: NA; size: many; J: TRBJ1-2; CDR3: CASSPDRNYGYTF; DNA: TGTGCCAGCTCACCGGACCGTAACTATGGCTACACCTTC
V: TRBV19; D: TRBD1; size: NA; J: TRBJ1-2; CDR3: CASSAAWTGDYGYTF; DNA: TGTGCCAGTAGTGCCGCCTGGACAGGGGACTATGGCTACACCTTC
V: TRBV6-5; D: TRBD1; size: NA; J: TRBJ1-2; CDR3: CASSPMTGRNGYTF; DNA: TGTGCCAGCAGCCCCATGACAGGGAGGAATGGCTACACCTTC
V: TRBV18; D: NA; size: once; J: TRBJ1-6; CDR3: CASSPMGRSGDSPLHF; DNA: TGTGCCAGCTCACCGATGGGAAGGTCCGGGGATTCACCCCTCCACTTT
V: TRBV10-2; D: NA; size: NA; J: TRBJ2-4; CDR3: CASSESGRGGIQYF; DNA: TGCGCCAGCAGTGAGTCGGGGAGGGGGGGCATTCAGTACTTC
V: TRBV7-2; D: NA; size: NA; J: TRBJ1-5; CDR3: CASSLSGGGQPQHF; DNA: TGTGCCAGCAGCTTAAGCGGCGGGGGCCAGCCCCAGCATTTT
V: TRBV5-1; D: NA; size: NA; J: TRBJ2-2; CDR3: CASSLEQGNTGELFF; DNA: TGCGCCAGCAGCTTAGAACAGGGAAACACCGGGGAGCTGTTTTTT
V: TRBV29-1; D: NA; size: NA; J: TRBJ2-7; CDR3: CSVVHRTYEQYF; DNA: TGCAGCGTTGTACACAGGACCTACGAGCAGTACTTC
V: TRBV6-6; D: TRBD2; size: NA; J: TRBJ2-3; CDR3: CASSGTGTNTQYF; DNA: TGTGCCAGCAGTGGGACCGGGACTAATACGCAGTATTTT
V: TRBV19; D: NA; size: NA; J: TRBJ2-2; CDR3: CASSINREAGELFF; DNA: TGTGCCAGTAGTATAAACAGGGAGGCCGGGGAGCTGTTTTTT
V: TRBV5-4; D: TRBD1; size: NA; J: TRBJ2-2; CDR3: CASSSRDRGTGELFF; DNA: TGTGCCAGCAGCTCCCGGGACAGGGGGACCGGGGAGCTGTTTTTT
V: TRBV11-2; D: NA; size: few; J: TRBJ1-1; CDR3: CASSRDLVTEAFF; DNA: TGTGCCAGCAGCCGGGACTTAGTCACTGAAGCTTTCTTT
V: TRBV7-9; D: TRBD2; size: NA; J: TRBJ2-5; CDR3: CASSLDGGLSQETQYF; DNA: TGTGCCAGCAGCTTAGACGGGGGACTAAGCCAAGAGACCCAGTACTTC
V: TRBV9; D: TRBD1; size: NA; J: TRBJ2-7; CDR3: CASSSRWTGDEQYF; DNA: TGTGCCAGCAGCTCGCGCTGGACAGGGGACGAGCAGTACTTC
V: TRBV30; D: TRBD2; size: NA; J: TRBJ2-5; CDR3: CAWSSGGETQYF; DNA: TGTGCCTGGAGTTCGGGGGGAGAGACCCAGTACTTC
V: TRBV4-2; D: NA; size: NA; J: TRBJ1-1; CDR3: CASSQDTGYTEAFF; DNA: TGTGCCAGCAGCCAAGATACAGGGTACACTGAAGCTTTCTTT
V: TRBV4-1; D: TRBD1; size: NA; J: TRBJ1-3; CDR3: CASSQDRTRTGPNTIYF; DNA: TGCGCCAGCAGCCAAGACCGTACCAGGACAGGGCCAAACACCATATATTTT
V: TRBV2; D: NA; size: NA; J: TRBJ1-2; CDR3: CASRGQPQNYGYTF; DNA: TGTGCCAGCAGAGGACAGCCCCAAAACTATGGCTACACCTTC
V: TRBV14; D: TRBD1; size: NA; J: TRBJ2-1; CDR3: CASSHLGQGAYNEQFF; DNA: TGTGCCAGCAGCCACCTGGGACAGGGGGCCTACAATGAGCAGTTCTTC
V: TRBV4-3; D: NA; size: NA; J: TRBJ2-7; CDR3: CASSQDALNSYEQYF; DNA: TGCGCCAGCAGCCAAGACGCCCTAAACTCCTACGAGCAGTACTTC
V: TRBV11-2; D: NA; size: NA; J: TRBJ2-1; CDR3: CASSLGTRGGGSNNEQFF; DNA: TGTGCCAGCAGCTTGGGTACCCGAGGCGGGGGCTCGAACAATGAGCAGTTCTTC
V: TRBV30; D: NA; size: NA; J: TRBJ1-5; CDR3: CAWSVRGDLNQPQHF; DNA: TGTGCCTGGAGTGTACGGGGAGACCTGAATCAGCCCCAGCATTTT
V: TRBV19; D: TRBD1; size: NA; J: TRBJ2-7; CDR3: CASSNHRGASYEQYF; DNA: TGTGCCAGTAGTAACCACAGGGGCGCCTCCTACGAGCAGTACTTC